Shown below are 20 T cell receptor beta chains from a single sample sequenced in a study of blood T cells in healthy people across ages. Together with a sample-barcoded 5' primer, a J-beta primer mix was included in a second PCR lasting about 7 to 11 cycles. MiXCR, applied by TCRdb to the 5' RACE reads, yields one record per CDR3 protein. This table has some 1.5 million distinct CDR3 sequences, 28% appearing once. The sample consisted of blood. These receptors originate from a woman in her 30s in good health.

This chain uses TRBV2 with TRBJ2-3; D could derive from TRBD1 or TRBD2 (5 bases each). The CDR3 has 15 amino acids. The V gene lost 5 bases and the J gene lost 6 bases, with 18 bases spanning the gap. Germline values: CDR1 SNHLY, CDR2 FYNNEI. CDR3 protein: CASSPRGGLPDTQYF. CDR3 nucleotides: TGTGCCAGCAGTCCAAGGGGCGGACTCCCGGATACGCAGTATTTT.

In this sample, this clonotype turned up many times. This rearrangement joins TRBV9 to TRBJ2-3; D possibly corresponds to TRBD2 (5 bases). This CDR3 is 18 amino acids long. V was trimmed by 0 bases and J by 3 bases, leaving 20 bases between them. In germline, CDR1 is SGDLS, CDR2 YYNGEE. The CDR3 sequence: CASSVAPGSTRRTDTQYF. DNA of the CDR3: TGTGCCAGCAGCGTAGCCCCTGGGAGTACCAGAAGGACAGATACGCAGTATTTT. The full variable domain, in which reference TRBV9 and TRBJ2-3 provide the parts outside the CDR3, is DSGVTQTPKHLITATGQRVTLRCSPRSGDLSVYWYQQSLDQGLQFLIQYYNGEERAKGNILERFSAQQFPDLHSELNLSSLELGDSALYFCASSVAPGSTRRTDTQYFGPGTRLTVL.

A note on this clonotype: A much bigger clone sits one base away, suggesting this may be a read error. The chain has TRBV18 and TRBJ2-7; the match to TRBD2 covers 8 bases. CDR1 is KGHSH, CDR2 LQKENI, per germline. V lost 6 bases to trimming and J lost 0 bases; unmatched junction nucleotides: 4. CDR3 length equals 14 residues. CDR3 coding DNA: TGTGCCAGCTCGTGCGGGGGGCACTCCTACGAGCAGTACTTC. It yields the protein CASSCGGHSYEQYF.

This CDR3 is CASSIGQGSNGYTF. The CDR3 DNA reads TGTGCCAGCAGTATAGGACAGGGGAGCAATGGCTACACCTTC. The chain uses TRBV9 and TRBJ1-2; 9 bases map to TRBD1. V was pared by 5 bases and J by 6 bases, with 8 bases of the junction left unmatched. CDR3 size: 14 residues. Germline assignment: CDR1 SGDLS and CDR2 YYNGEE.

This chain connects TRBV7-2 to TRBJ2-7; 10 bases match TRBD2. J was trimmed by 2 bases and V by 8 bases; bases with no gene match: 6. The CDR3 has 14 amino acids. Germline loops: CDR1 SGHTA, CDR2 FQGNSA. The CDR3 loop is CASWGGTSAYEQYF. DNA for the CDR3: TGTGCCAGCTGGGGCGGGACTAGCGCCTACGAGCAGTACTTC.

The CDR3, as DNA: TGTGCCAGCAGCTTCCTTTTAACAGGGGCCTACGAGCAGTACTTC. It codes for CASSFLLTGAYEQYF. The chain uses TRBV5-5 and TRBJ2-7, with 7 bases fitting TRBD1. This CDR3 has 15 residues. CDR1 SGHKS and CDR2 YYEKEE come from the germline V gene (reference sequence). The J segment lost 2 bases and the V segment lost 2 bases, leaving 7 bases of the junction unmatched.

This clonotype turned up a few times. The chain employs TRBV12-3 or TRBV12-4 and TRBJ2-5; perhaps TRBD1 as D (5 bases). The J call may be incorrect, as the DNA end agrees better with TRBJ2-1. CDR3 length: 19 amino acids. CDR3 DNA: TGTGCCAGCAGCCCAACCCTAGGGCGCTCCGAGACAGAAGGAGAGACCCAGTTCTTC. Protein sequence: CASSPTLGRSETEGETQFF.

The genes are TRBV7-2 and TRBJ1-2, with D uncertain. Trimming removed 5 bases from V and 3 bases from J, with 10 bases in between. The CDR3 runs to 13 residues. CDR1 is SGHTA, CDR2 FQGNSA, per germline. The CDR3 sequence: CASSRPEDYGYTF. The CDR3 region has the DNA TGTGCCAGCAGCCGTCCGGAGGACTATGGCTACACCTTC.

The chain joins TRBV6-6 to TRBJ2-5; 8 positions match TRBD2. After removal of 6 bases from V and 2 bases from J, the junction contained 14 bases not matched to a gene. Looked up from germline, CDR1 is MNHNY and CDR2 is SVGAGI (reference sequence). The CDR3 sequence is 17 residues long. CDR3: CASRDRTSRLFQETQYF. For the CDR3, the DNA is TGTGCCAGCAGGGATAGGACTAGCCGATTATTTCAAGAGACCCAGTACTTC.

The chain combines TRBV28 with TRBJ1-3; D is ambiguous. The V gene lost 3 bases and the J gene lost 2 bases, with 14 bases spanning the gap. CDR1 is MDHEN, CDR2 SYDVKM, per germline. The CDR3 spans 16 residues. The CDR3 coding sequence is TGTGCCAGCAGTTTTCGGCTCGGACGTACTGGAAACACCATATATTTT. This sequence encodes CASSFRLGRTGNTIYF. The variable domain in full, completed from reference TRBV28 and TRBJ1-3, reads DVKVTQSSRYLVKRTGEKVFLECVQDMDHENMFWYRQDPGLGLRLIYFSYDVKMKEKGDIPEGYSVSREKKERFSLILESASTNQTSMYLCASSFRLGRTGNTIYFGEGSWLTVV.

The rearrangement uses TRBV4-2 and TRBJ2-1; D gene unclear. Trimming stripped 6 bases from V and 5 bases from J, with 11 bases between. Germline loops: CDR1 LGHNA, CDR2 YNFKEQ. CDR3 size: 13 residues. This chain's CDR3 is CASRGNGDNEQFF. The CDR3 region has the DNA TGTGCCAGCAGAGGAAACGGAGACAATGAGCAGTTCTTC.

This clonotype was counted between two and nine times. The CDR3 region has the DNA TGTGCCAGCCAAGACCAGCTTGACAGGAGGACAGAGACCCAGTACTTC. Translation: CASQDQLDRRTETQYF. The V gene is TRBV6-2 or TRBV6-3, the J gene TRBJ2-5, with D tentatively TRBD1 (6 bases). Germline V gene sequence: CDR1 MNHEY, CDR2 SVGEGT. The CDR3 contains 16 residues. V lost 8 bases to trimming and J lost 4 bases, with 23 bases between them.

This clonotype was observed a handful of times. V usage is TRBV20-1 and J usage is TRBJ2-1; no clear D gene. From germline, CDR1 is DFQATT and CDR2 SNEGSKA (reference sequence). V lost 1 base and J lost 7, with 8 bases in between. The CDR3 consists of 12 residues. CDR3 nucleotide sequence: TGCAGTGCTAGAGGAGAAGGTAATGAGCAGTTCTTC. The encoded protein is CSARGEGNEQFF.

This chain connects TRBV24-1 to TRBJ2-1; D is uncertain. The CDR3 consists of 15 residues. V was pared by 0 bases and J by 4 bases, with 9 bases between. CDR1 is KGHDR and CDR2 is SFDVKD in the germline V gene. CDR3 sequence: CATSDLQKTYNEQFF. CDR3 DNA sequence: TGTGCCACCAGTGATTTGCAAAAAACGTACAATGAGCAGTTCTTC.

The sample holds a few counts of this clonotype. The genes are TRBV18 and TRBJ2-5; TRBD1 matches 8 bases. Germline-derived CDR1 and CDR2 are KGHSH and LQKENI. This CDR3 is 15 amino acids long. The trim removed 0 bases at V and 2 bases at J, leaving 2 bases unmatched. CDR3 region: CASSPPGQAQETQYF. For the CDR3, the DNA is TGTGCCAGCTCACCACCGGGACAGGCGCAAGAGACCCAGTACTTC.

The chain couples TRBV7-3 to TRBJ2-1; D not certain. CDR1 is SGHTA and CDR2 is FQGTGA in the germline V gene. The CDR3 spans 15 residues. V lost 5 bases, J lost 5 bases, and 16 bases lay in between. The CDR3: CASSRVPRKHNEQFF. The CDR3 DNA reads TGTGCCAGCAGCCGAGTCCCGCGCAAGCACAATGAGCAGTTCTTC. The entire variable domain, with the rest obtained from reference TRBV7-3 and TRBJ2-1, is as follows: GAGVSQTPSNKVTEKGKYVELRCDPISGHTALYWYRQSLGQGPEFLIYFQGTGAADDSGLPNDRFFAVRPEGSVSTLKIQRTERGDSAVYLCASSRVPRKHNEQFFGPGTRLTVL.

The CDR3 DNA sequence: TGTGCCACCAGCACACCTCAAAGGCGGCAAGAGACCCAGTACTTC. It is translated as CATSTPQRRQETQYF. The chain employs TRBV15 and TRBJ2-5; unclear D gene. The CDR3 runs 15 residues. The ends were cut back, 4 bases at V and 2 bases at J, with 14 bases in the middle. In germline, CDR1 is LNHNV, CDR2 YYDKDF (reference sequence).

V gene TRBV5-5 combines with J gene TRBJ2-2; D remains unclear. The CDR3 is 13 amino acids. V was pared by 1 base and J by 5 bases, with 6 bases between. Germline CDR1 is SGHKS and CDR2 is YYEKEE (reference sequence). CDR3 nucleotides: TGTGCCAGCAGCTTGTATGTTACCGGGGAGCTGTTTTTT. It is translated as CASSLYVTGELFF.

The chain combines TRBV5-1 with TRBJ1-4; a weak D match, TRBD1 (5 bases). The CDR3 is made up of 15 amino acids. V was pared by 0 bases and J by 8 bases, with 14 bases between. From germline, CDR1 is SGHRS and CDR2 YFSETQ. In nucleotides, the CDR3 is TGCGCCAGCAGCTTGGGGATTCAGGGCGGCGAAAAACTGTTTTTT. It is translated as CASSLGIQGGEKLFF.

The CDR3 region is CASGSEKLFF. DNA of the CDR3: TGTGCCAGCGGTTCGGAAAAACTGTTTTTT. The J gene is TRBJ1-4, the V gene TRBV25-1; D is undetermined. This CDR3 region has 10 residues. V was trimmed by 8 bases and J by 8 bases, leaving 6 bases between them. The germline V gene encodes CDR1 MGHDK and CDR2 SYGVNS.